This TCR beta chain was retrieved from a study of T cells in localized non-small cell lung cancer. Sequencing used immunoSEQ multiplex PCR; TCRdb keeps in-frame clones, though not all of them. Among under 50,000 clones listed, roughly 79% were seen once. This clone was seen just once. The CDR3 has 15 residues. Germline CDR1 and CDR2: MNHEY and SVGAGI. V lost 0 bases and J lost 0, with 7 bases in between. The sample here was peripheral blood mononuclear cells, taken before any cancer treatment. This sequence was found in a man aged 40 to 75 with stage III lung adenocarcinoma. The chain links TRBV6-5 to TRBJ2-3, with D uncertain. The chain's CDR3 is CASSYSVSSTDTQYF. The CDR3 DNA reads as TGTGCCAGCAGTTACTCCGTCTCTAGCACAGATACGCAGTATTTT.